This T cell receptor (beta chain) was identified during a study of blood T cell repertoires in COVID-19. Data came from immunoSEQ multiplex PCR; TCRdb stores just in-frame clones and leaves some out. The table lists about 52,000 clones, 90% of them singletons. This clone showed up just a few times. CDR1 and CDR2 (germline): SEHNR, FQNEAQ (reference sequence). This CDR3 is 15 amino acids long. With 5 bases clipped from V and 4 bases from J, the junction kept 6 bases outside the gene matches. The source of this sequence is a human donor in a cohort sampled during active COVID-19. Sequencing input: peripheral blood. This sequence joins TRBV7-9 and TRBJ2-2; 8 bases map to TRBD1. The CDR3: CASSMGRGPTGELFF. CDR3 in DNA: TGTGCCAGCAGCATGGGCAGGGGGCCCACCGGGGAGCTGTTTTTT.